This T cell receptor beta chain derives from a study of T cell responses to AZD1222 COVID-19 vaccine (TCRdb year 2021). Regarding the complete study: AZD1222 recipients whose second dose came at about 4 weeks and those whose second dose came at about 12 weeks were combined into one group, since spike-specific TCR depth and breadth did not differ between the two schedules. Trial participants were enrolled into age subgroups of 18-55, 56-69 and 70-plus years, which contained approximately 150, 28 and 58 TCR-sequenced participants, respectively. A total of over 230 trial participants underwent TCR sequencing, of whom 207 received two doses of AZD1222 and about 25 received two doses of the MenACWY control vaccine. Overall study results and their limits: Vaccine-associated CD4 TCRs spanned the whole spike protein, with dominant responses in regions 160-218 and 743-854. Most participants were white British and females outnumbered males, and the authors suggested that clonal diversity may have been underestimated. After two AZD1222 doses, spike-specific TCR breadth and depth were significantly higher than at day 0 and than in MenACWY recipients. In the small 56-69-year group, the increase in depth fell short of significance, most likely because of low power. Reportedly, almost half of the unique spike-specific TCRs recognized epitopes lying outside the regions that are mutated in the B.1.351 and B.1.1.7 variants. Only a handful of AZD1222 recipients were SARS-CoV-2 seropositive at baseline, limiting conclusions about previously exposed vaccinees. Because no day 14 peak-response samples were available, the repertoires could be characterized only after the peak T cell response.

Note on this clone: Its recognized antigen is unknown. Base qualities are missing; no much larger clone stands one base away.

Trimming leaves V shorter by 8 bases and J shorter by 3 bases, with the junction holding 1 base beyond the gene matches. Looking up the germline V gene yields CDR1 MNHEY and CDR2 SVGAGI. The CDR3 covers 13 residues, taking in both the cysteine and the phenylalanine. Just the 39-base CDR3 DNA is kept, in frame starting at base 1. The sample's time point label, in plain terms: baseline before first vaccination. The vaccinee samples were drawn from two UK trials, COV001 and COV002, one of which was a single-blind randomized controlled phase 2/3 trial testing AZD1222 (ChAdOx1 nCoV-19) in healthy adults. Trial participant PBMC samples were collected at day 0 and day 28 after the second dose for TCRbeta chain sequencing. The CDR3 regions of human TCRbeta chains were subjected to immunosequencing. From the authors' description of their analysis: Repertoire TCRs were checked for matches against a reference library of SARS-CoV-2-specific TCRs that had been generated using the MIRA antigen-specificity platform. Breadth was defined as the fraction of unique TCRs that were SARS-CoV-2-associated. Depth was defined as the fraction of total T cells that were SARS-CoV-2-associated. Using the MIRA data, each spike-specific TCR was assigned both to the spike region to which the TCR was reactive and to a CD4 or CD8 class. Log10-transformed breadth and depth values were compared by one-way ANOVA with Sidak's multiple comparisons tests. As stored in TCRdb, this immuneACCESS dataset retains in-frame rearrangements with V and J assigned. A fraction of the clones does not appear; measured against another copy, unresolved V genes explain less than half of the discrepancy, and the remainder lacks a known reason. The D gene and trimming were derived from the DNA, and the V and J assignments and clone size from that table. This sample comprises roughly 100,000 clones, about 90% of them detected only once. The top ten clonotypes cover 4% to 5.5% of the sample.

The material was peripheral blood, obtained on day 0 of AZD1222 vaccination. The sequence links TRBV6-5 to TRBJ1-6; 7 bases in the middle match TRBD1. The receptor comes from an adult in good health. The CDR3 region reads CASGTVYNSPLHF. At the DNA level, the sequence is TGTGCCAGCGGGACAGTCTATAATTCACCCCTCCACTTT.